A selection of T cell receptor beta chains follows, all from one sample in a study of shared clonotypes between healthy human individuals. Assay used: immunoSEQ multiplex PCR; TCRdb lists only in-frame clones, some missing. The data show around 2.3 million clones, with around 95% seen just once and around 0.13% held by the top ten. The sample was naive CD4+ T cells sorted from blood. The receptors were gathered from a man between 18 and 35 years old in good health. Each CDR3 is given with its conserved first and last residue. The D gene is left open where the match is weak. Clone size, where shown, is once, few, many, or a class for clones that have expanded.

- | TRBD1 | TRBJ1-6 | TRBV27 | TGTGCCAGCAACCGACAGGGGGGGTTCAATTCACCCCTCCACTTT | CASNRQGGFNSPLHF
- | - | TRBJ1-6 | TRBV21-1 | TGTGCCAGCAGCCATGCCCGCAACCCTCTCCTCCCTTATAATTCACCCCTCCACTTT | CASSHARNPLLPYNSPLHF
once | TRBD1 | TRBJ1-4 | TRBV6-4 | TGTGCCAGCAGAGAGACCGGGACAGGACTTGGGAAACTGTTTTTT | CASRETGTGLGKLFF
- | - | TRBJ1-2 | TRBV18 | TGTGCCAGCTCACCACCGGCGGGGGCTGCGCGAGGCTACACCTTC | CASSPPAGAARGYTF
- | - | TRBJ1-2 | TRBV2 | TGTGCCAGCAGTGAAAAGGACAGTCCCAACTATGGCTACACCTTC | CASSEKDSPNYGYTF
- | - | TRBJ1-6 | TRBV15 | TGTGCCACCAGCAGAGATGGGGTTTCACCCCTCCACTTT | CATSRDGVSPLHF
- | - | TRBJ1-1 | TRBV28 | TGTGCCAGCAGTTTAATAGCCCAGGGGATGGACACTGAAGCTTTCTTT | CASSLIAQGMDTEAFF
- | - | TRBJ2-7 | TRBV2 | TGTGCCAGCAGTGAAGCAGGGTACGAGCAGTACTTC | CASSEAGYEQYF
- | TRBD1 | TRBJ1-6 | TRBV7-9 | TGTGCCAGCAGCCACAGGGGGATGTCTCCAGATTCACCCCTCCACTTT | CASSHRGMSPDSPLHF
- | TRBD1 | TRBJ1-1 | TRBV7-9 | TGTGCCAGCAGCCCAGGGGACAGGGTTGAAGCTTTCTTT | CASSPGDRVEAFF
- | - | TRBJ2-7 | TRBV6-5 | TGTGCCAGCAACATTGGTTCCGAGCAGTACTTC | CASNIGSEQYF
- | TRBD1 | TRBJ1-1 | TRBV15 | TGTGCCACCAGCAGAGGCGGACAGGGACGTGGCACTGAAGCTTTCTTT | CATSRGGQGRGTEAFF
- | TRBD1 | TRBJ2-7 | TRBV5-1 | TGCGCCAGCAGACAGGGGGCGCCTTACGAGCAGTACTTC | CASRQGAPYEQYF
- | - | TRBJ2-2 | TRBV7-8 | TGTGCCAGCAGCTTACGAAGATACACGGGGGCGAACACCGGGGAGCTGTTTTTT | CASSLRRYTGANTGELFF
once | - | TRBJ1-1 | TRBV5-1 | TGCGCCAGCAGCTTGGGGACCGGGAGCACCGAAGCTTTCTTT | CASSLGTGSTEAFF